The clone carrying this T cell receptor beta chain was detected ten times or more. What it binds is not known. The length of the CDR3 is 13 residues. Trimming removed 5 bases from V and 5 bases from J; junction bases left unmatched: 5. Per the germline V gene, CDR1 is SQVTM and CDR2 is ANQGSEA. One entry per CDR3 protein results from TCRdb running MiXCR on the RT-PCR reads. There are about 700,000 distinct CDR3 sequences in the sample; approximately 14% occur only once, and 11% lies in the top ten. The data stem from a study of response to subunit inactivated influenza vaccine. Study outcomes and limitations: Authors suggested each seasonal flu vaccination may recruit only limited numbers of new T cells.

The J gene is TRBJ2-2, the V gene TRBV29-1; 7 bases are a match to TRBD1. The TCR originated in a man over 45 who received an inactivated influenza vaccine. The sample in question was PBMCs from blood, obtained 12 days after vaccination. The CDR3 reads CSVRTGGTGELFF. CDR3 bases: TGCAGCGTTCGGACAGGCGGAACCGGGGAGCTGTTTTTT.